Given below is one T cell receptor (beta chain) in context. The record originates from a study of blood T cell repertoires in COVID-19. The assay was immunoSEQ multiplex PCR, and TCRdb's table has in-frame clones only and misses some. This table has hundreds of thousands of clones, roughly nine tenths appearing once. CDR3 length: 12 amino acids. Germline V CDR1 and CDR2: SNHLY, FYNNEI. The ends were cut back, 8 bases at V and 7 bases at J, with 12 bases in the middle. This chain uses TRBV2 with TRBJ2-1, with a tentative D call TRBD2 (6 bases). The TCR sequence derives from a woman younger than 45 with acute COVID-19. Sequenced material: PBMCs or T cells enriched from blood (not recorded which). CDR3 sequence (DNA): TGTGCCAGCGGGACTCAGTGGAATGAGCAGTTCTTC. As protein: CASGTQWNEQFF.